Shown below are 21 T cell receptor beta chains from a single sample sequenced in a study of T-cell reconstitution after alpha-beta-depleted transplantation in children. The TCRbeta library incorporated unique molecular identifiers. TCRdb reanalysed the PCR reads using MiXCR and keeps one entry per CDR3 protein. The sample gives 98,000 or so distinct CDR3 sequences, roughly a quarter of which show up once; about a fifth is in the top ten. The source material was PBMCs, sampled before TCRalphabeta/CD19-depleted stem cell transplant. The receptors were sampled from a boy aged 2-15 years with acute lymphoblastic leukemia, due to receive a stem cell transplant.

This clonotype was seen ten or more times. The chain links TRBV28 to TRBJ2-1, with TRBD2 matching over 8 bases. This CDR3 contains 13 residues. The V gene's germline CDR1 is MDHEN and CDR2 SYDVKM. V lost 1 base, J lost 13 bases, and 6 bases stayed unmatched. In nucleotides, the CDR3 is TGTGCCAGCAGTTTATACGGGAGGGCCCACCAGTTCTTC. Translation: CASSLYGRAHQFF.

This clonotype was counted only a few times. This chain's CDR3 is CAISGPGGEQNTDTQYF. For the CDR3, the DNA is TGTGCCATCAGTGGCCCCGGAGGCGAGCAAAACACAGATACGCAGTATTTT. This chain joins TRBV10-3 and TRBJ2-3, with D perhaps TRBD2 (5 bases). The germline CDR1 and CDR2 sequences are ENHRY and SYGVKD. There are 17 residues in the CDR3. Trimming removed 4 bases at V and 2 bases at J, with 19 bases between.

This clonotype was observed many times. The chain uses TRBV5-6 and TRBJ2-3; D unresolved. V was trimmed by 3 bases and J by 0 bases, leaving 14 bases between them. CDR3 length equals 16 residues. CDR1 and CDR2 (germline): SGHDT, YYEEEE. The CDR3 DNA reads TGTGCCAGCAGCTCCGGCCACGTTCGCAGCACAGATACGCAGTATTTT. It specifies CASSSGHVRSTDTQYF.

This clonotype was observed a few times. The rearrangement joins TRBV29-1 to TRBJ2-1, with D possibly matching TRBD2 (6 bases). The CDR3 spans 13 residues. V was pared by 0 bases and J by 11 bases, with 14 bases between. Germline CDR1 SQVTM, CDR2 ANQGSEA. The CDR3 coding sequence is TGCAGCGTTGAAGATTTCGGCGGAGGGAAGCAGTTCTTC. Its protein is CSVEDFGGGKQFF.

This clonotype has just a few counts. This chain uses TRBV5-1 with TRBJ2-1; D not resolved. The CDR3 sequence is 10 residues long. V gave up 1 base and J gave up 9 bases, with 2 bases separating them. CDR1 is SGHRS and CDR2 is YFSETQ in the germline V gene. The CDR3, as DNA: TGCGCCAGCAGCTTGTGTGAGCAGTTCTTC. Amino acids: CASSLCEQFF.

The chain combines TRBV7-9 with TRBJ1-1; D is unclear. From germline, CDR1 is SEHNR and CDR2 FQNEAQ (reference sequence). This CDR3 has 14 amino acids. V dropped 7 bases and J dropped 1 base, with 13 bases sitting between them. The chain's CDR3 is CASTLPSENTEAFF. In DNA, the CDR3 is TGTGCCAGCACCTTGCCCAGTGAGAACACTGAAGCTTTCTTT.

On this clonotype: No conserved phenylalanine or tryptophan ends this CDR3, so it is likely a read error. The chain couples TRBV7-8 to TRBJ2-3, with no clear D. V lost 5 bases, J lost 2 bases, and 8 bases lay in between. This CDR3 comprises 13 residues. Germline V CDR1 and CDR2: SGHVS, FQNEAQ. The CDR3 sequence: CASSPDLTDTQYL. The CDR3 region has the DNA TGTGCCAGCAGCCCAGACCTCACAGATACGCAGTATCTT.

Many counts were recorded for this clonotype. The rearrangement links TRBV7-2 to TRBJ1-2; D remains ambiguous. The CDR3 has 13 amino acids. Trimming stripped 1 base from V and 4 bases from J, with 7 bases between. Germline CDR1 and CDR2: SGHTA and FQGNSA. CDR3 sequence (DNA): TGTGCCAGCAGCTTAGAGGCCTTCTATGGCTACACCTTC. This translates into CASSLEAFYGYTF.

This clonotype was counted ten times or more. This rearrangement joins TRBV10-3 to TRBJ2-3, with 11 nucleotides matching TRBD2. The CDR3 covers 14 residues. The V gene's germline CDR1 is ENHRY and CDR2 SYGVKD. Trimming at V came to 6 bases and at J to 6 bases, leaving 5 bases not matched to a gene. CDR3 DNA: TGTGCCATCAGCGGGACTAGCGGAGTCGATACGCAGTATTTT. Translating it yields CAISGTSGVDTQYF.

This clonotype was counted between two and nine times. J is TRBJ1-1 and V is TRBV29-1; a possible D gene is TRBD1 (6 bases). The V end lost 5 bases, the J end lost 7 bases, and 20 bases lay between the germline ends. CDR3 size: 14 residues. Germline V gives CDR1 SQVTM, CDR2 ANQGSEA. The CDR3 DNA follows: TGCAGCGTTATCCGGGACGCCCGAGGGGGTGAAGCTTTCTTT. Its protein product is CSVIRDARGGEAFF.

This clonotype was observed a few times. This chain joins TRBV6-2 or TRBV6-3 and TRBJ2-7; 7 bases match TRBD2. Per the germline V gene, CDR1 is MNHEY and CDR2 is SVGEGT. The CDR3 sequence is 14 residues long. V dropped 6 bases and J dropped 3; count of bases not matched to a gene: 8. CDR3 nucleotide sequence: TGTGCCAGCAGCCTCCGGGACTATGGCTACGAGCAGTACTTC. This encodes CASSLRDYGYEQYF.

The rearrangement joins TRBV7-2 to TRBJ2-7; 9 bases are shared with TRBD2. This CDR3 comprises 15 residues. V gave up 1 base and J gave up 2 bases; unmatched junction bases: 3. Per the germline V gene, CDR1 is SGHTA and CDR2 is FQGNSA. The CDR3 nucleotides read TGTGCCAGCAGCTTAGAGGCGGGAGGGGCCTACGAGCAGTACTTC. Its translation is CASSLEAGGAYEQYF.

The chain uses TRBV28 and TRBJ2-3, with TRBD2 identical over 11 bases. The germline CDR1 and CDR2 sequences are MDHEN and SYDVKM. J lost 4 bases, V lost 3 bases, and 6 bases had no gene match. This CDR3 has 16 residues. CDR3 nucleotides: TGTGCCAGCAGTTTTGTGGGACTAGCGGAGGCAGATACGCAGTATTTT. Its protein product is CASSFVGLAEADTQYF.

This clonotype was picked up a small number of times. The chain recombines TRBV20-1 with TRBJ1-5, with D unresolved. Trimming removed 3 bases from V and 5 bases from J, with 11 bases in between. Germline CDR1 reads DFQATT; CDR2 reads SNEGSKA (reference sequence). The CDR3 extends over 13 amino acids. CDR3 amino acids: CSARAAGYQPQHF. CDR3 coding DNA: TGCAGTGCTAGGGCCGCGGGGTATCAGCCCCAGCATTTT.

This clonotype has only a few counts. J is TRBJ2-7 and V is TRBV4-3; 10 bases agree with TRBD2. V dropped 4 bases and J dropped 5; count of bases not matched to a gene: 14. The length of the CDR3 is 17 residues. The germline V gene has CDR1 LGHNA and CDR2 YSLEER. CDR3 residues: CASSPGLSELAGNEQYF. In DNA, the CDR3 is TGCGCCAGCAGCCCCGGCCTTTCGGAACTAGCGGGAAACGAGCAGTACTTC.

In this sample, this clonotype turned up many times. The CDR3 is CASQERRGSETQYF. The CDR3 region has the DNA TGTGCCAGCCAGGAGCGGAGGGGATCGGAGACCCAGTACTTC. J is TRBJ2-5 and V is TRBV7-2, with D maybe TRBD2 (6 bases). This CDR3 spans 14 amino acids. The germline CDR1 and CDR2 sequences are SGHTA and FQGNSA. V was shortened by 8 bases and J by 5 bases, with 18 bases between the two germline ends.

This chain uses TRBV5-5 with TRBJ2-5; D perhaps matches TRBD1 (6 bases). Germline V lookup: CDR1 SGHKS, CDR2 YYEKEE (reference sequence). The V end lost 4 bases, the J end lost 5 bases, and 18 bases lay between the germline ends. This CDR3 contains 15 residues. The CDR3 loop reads CASSTRAGEYETQYF. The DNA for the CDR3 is TGTGCCAGCAGCACCCGGGCAGGGGAGTACGAGACCCAGTACTTC.

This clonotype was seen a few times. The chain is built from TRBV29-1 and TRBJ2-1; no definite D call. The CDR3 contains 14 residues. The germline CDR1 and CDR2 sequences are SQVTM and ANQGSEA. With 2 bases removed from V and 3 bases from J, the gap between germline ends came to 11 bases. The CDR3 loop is CSVEWGTGYNEQFF. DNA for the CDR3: TGCAGCGTTGAATGGGGAACGGGCTACAATGAGCAGTTCTTC.

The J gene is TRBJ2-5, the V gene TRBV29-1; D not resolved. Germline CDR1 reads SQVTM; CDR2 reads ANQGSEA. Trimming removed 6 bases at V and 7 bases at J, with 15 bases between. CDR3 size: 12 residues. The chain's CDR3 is CSVDRAPGTQYF. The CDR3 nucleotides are TGCAGCGTCGACCGGGCCCCAGGGACCCAGTACTTC.

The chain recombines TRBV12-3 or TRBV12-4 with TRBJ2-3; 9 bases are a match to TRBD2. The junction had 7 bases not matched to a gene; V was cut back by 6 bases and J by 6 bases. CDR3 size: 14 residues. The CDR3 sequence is CASRVAGVGDTQYF. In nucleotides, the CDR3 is TGTGCCAGCAGAGTAGCGGGGGTTGGGGATACGCAGTATTTT.

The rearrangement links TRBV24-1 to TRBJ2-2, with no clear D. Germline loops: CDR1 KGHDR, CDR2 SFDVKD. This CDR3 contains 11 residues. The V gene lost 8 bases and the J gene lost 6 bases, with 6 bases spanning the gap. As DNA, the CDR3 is TGTGCCACCATGGGGTCCGGGGAGCTGTTTTTT. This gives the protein CATMGSGELFF.